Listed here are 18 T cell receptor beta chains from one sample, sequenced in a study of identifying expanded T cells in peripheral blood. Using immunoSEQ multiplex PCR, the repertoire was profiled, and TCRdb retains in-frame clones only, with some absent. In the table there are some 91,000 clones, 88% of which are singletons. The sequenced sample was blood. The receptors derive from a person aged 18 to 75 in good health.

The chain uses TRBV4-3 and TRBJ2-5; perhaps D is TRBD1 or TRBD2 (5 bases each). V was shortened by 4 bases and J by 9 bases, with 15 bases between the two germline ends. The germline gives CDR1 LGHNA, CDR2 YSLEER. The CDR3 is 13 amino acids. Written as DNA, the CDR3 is TGCGCCAGCAGCCCGGGGTTCCTGGGGGCCCAGTACTTC. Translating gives CASSPGFLGAQYF.

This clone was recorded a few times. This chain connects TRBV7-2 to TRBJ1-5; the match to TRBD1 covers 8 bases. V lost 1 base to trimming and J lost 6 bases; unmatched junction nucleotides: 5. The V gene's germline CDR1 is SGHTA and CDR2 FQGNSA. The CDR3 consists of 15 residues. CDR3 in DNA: TGTGCCAGCAGCTTAGGGACAGGGTGGGCTCAGCCCCAGCATTTT. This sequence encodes CASSLGTGWAQPQHF.

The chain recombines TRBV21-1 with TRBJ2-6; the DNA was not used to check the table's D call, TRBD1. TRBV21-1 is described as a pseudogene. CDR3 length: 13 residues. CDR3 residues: CASDNSGANVLTF. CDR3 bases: TGTGCCAGCGACAACTCTGGGGCCAACGTCCTGACTTTC.

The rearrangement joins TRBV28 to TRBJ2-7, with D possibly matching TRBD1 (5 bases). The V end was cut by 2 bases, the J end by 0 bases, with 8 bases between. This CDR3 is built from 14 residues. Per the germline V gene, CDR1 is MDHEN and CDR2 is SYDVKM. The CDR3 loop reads CASSLRGTSYEQYF. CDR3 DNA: TGTGCCAGCAGTTTAAGGGGAACCTCCTACGAGCAGTACTTC. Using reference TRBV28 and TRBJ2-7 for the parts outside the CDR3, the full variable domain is DVKVTQSSRYLVKRTGEKVFLECVQDMDHENMFWYRQDPGLGLRLIYFSYDVKMKEKGDIPEGYSVSREKKERFSLILESASTNQTSMYLCASSLRGTSYEQYFGPGTRLTVT.

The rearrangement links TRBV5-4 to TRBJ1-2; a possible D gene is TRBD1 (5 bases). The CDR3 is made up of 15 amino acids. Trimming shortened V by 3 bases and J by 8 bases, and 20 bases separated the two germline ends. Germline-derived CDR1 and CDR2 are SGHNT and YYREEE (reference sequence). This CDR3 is CASSSGVGDPIGYTF. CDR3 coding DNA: TGTGCCAGCAGCTCGGGGGTGGGGGACCCAATAGGCTACACCTTC.

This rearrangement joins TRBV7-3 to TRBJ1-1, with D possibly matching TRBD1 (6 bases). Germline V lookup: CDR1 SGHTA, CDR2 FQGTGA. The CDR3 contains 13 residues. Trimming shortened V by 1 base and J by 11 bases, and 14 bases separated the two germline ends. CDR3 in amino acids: CASSLKGGGLAFF. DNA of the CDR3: TGTGCCAGCAGCTTAAAGGGGGGTGGCCTGGCTTTCTTT.

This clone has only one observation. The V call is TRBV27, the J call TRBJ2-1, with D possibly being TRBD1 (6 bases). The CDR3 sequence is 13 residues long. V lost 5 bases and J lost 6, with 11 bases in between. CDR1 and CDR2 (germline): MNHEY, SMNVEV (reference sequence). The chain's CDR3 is CASSPQQGNEQFF. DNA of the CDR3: TGTGCCAGCAGTCCTCAACAGGGCAATGAGCAGTTCTTC.

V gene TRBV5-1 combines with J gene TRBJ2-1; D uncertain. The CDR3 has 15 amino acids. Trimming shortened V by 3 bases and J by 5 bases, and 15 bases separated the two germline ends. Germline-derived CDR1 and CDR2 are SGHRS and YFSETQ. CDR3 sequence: CASSWPQEGNNEQFF. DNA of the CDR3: TGCGCCAGCAGCTGGCCTCAAGAAGGGAACAATGAGCAGTTCTTC.

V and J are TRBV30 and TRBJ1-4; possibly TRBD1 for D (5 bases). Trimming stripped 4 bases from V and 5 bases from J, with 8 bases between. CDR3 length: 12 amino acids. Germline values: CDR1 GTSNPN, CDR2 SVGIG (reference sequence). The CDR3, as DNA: TGTGCCTGGAACTCAGGGAATGAAAAACTGTTTTTT. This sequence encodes CAWNSGNEKLFF.

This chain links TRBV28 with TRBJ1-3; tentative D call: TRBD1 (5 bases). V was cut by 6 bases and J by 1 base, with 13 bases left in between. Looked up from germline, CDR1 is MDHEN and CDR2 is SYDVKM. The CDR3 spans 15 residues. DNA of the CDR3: TGTGCCAGCAGCTGGACAAGGTCTTCTGGAAACACCATATATTTT. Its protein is CASSWTRSSGNTIYF.

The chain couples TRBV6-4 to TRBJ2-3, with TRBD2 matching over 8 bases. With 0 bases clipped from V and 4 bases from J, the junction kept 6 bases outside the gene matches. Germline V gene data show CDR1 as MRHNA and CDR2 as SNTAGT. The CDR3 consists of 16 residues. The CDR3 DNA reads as TGTGCCAGCAGTGACTCGACGGGGGGGTCTTCAGATACGCAGTATTTT. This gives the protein CASSDSTGGSSDTQYF.

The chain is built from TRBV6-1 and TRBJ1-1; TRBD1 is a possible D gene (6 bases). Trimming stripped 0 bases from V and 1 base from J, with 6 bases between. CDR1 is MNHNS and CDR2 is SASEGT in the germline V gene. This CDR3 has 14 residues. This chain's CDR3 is CASSEAQGNTEAFF. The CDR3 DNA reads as TGTGCCAGCAGTGAAGCACAGGGGAACACTGAAGCTTTCTTT.

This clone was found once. The CDR3 DNA sequence: TGTGCCACTCACTTAGCGGGAGGGCCCCACGAGCAGTACTTC. Amino acids: CATHLAGGPHEQYF. The rearrangement joins TRBV28 to TRBJ2-7, with TRBD2 matching 11 bases. V dropped 10 bases and J dropped 5; count of bases not matched to a gene: 10. The CDR3 sequence is 14 residues long. Germline V gives CDR1 MDHEN, CDR2 SYDVKM.

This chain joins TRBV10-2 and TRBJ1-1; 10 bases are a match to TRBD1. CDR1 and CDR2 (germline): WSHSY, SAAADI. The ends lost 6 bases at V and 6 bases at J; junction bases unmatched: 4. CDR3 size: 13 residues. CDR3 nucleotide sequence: TGCGCCAGCAGGGGACAGGGGAAACCTGAAGCTTTCTTT. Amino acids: CASRGQGKPEAFF.

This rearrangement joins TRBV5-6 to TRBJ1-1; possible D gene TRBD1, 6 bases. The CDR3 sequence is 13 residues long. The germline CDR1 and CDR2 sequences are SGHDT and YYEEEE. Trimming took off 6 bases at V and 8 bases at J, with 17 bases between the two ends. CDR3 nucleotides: TGTGCCAGCACCCCTCGGAGGGGGGGAGAAGCTTTCTTT. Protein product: CASTPRRGGEAFF.

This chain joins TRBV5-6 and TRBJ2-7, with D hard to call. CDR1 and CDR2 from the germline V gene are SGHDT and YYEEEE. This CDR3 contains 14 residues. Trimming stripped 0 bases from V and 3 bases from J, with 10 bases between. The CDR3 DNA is TGTGCCAGCAGCTTGGAGGGCAGATACTACGAGCAGTACTTC. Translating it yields CASSLEGRYYEQYF.

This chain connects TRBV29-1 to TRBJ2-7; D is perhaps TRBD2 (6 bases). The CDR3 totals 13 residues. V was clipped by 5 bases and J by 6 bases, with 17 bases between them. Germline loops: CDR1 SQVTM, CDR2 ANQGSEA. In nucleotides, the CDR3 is TGCAGCGTTACGTCGGAGGCGGGGTTCGAGCAGTACTTC. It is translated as CSVTSEAGFEQYF.

The DNA of the CDR3 is TGTGCCATCAGTGATAATCAGGGTAGCAATCAGCCCCAGCATTTT. This sequence encodes CAISDNQGSNQPQHF. This chain joins TRBV10-3 and TRBJ1-5, with a weak D call TRBD1 (5 bases). In germline, CDR1 is ENHRY, CDR2 SYGVKD. V was cut by 3 bases and J by 0 bases, with 9 bases left in between. The CDR3 spans 15 residues.